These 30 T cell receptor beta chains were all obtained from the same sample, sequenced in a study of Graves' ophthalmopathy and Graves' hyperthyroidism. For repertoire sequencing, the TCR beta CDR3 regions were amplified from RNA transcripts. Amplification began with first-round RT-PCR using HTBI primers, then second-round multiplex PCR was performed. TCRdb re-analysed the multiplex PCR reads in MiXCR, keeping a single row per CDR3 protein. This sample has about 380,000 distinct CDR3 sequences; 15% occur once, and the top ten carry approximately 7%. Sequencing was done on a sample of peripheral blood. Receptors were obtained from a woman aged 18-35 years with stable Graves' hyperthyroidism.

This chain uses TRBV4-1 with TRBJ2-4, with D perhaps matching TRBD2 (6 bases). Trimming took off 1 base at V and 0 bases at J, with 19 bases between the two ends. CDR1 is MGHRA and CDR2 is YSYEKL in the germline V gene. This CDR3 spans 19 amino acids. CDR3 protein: CASSQGTWRGREAKNIQYF. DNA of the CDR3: TGCGCCAGCAGCCAAGGAACTTGGAGGGGCCGAGAAGCCAAAAACATTCAGTACTTC.

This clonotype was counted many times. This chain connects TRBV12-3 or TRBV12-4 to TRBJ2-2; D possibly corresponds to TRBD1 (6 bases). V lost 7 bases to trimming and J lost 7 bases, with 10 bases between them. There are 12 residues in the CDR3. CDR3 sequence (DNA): TGTGCCAGCAACAGGGTAGTCGGGGAGCTGTTTTTT. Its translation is CASNRVVGELFF.

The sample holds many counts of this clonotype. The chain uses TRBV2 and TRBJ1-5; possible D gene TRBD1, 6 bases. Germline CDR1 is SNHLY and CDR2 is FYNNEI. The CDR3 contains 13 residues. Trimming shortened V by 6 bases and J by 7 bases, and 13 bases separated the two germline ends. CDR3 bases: TGTGCCAGCAGACAGGGAATCTTACAGCCCCAGCATTTT. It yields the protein CASRQGILQPQHF. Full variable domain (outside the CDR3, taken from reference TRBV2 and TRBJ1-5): EPEVTQTPSHQVTQMGQEVILRCVPISNHLYFYWYRQILGQKVEFLVSFYNNEISEKSEIFDDQFSVERPDGSNFTLKIRSTKLEDSAMYFCASRQGILQPQHFGDGTRLSIL.

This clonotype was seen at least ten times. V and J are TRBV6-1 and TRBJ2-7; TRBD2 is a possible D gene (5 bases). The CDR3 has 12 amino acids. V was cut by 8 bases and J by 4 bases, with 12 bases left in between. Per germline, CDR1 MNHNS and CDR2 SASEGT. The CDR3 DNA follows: TGTGCCAGCGGACTGGTCGCGTACGAGCAGTACTTC. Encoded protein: CASGLVAYEQYF.

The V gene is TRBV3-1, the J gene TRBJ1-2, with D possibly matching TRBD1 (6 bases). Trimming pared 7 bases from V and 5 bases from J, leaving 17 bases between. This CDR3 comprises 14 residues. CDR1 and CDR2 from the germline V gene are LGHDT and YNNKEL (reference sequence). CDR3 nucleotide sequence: TGTGCCAGCAATTGGGGGGCCGGTTATTATGGCTACACCTTC. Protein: CASNWGAGYYGYTF.

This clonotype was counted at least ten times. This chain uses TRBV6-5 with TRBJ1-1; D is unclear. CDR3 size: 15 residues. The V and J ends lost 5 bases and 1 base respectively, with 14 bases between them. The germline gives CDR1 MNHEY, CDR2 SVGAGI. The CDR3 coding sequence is TGTGCCAGCAGTACGTACCTGGCGGAGAACACTGAAGCTTTCTTT. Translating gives CASSTYLAENTEAFF.

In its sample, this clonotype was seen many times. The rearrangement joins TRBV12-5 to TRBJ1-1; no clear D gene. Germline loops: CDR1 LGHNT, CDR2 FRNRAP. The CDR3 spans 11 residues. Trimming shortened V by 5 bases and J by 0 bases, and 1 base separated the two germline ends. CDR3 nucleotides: TGTGCTAGTGGTCTGAACACTGAAGCTTTCTTT. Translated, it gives CASGLNTEAFF.

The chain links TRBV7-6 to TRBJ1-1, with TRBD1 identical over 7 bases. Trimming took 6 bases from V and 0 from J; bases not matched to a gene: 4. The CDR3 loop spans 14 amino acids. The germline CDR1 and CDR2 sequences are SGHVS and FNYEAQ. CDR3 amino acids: CASRGDSLNTEAFF. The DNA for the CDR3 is TGTGCCAGCAGGGGGGACAGTTTGAACACTGAAGCTTTCTTT.

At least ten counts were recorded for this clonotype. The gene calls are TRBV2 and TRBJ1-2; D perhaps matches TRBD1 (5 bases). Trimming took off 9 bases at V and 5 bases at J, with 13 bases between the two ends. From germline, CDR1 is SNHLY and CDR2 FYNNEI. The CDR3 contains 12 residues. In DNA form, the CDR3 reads TGTGCCAGATCCGACAGAACGTATGGCTACACCTTC. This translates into CARSDRTYGYTF.

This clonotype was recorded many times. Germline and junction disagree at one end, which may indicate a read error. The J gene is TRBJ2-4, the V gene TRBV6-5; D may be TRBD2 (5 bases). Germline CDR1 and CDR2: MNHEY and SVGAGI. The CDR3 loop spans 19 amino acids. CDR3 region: CASSYYPFEGDPIVNIKYF. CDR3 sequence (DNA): TGTGCCAGCAGTTACTACCCCTTCGAGGGAGACCCTATTGTGAACATTAAGTACTTC.

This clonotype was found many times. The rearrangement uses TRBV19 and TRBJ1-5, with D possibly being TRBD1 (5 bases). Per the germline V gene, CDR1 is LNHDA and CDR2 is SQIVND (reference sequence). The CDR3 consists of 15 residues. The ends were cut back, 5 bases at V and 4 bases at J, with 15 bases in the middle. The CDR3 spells CASSQTGRSNQPQHF. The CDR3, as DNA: TGTGCCAGTAGTCAAACGGGACGGAGTAATCAGCCCCAGCATTTT.

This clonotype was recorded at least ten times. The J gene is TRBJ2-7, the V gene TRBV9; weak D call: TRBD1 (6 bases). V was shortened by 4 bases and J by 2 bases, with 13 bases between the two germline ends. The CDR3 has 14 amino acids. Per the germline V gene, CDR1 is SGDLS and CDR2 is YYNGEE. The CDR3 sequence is CASSTETGPYEQYF. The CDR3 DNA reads TGTGCCAGCAGCACGGAGACAGGACCCTACGAGCAGTACTTC.

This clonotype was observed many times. The CDR3 DNA is TGTGCCAGCAGTCAGGACAGGAAAGCCCTTGAAGCTTTCTTT. This translates into CASSQDRKALEAFF. The chain combines TRBV2 with TRBJ1-1; 7 bases fit TRBD1. Trimming took 5 bases from V and 7 from J; bases not matched to a gene: 10. In germline, CDR1 is SNHLY, CDR2 FYNNEI. The CDR3 has 14 residues.

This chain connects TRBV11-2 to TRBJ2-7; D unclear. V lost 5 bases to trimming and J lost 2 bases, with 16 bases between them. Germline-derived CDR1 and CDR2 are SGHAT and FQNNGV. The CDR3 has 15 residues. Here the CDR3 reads CASSDPMDGAYEQYF. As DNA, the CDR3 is TGTGCCAGCAGCGACCCTATGGACGGCGCCTACGAGCAGTACTTC.

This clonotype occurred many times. CDR3 bases: TGTGCCAGCTCACCAAGCGGGGATTTAAATGGCTACACCTTC. It yields the protein CASSPSGDLNGYTF. The rearrangement uses TRBV18 and TRBJ1-2; no clear D. V was pared by 2 bases and J by 6 bases, with 13 bases between. Germline V gene data show CDR1 as KGHSH and CDR2 as LQKENI. The CDR3 has 14 amino acids.

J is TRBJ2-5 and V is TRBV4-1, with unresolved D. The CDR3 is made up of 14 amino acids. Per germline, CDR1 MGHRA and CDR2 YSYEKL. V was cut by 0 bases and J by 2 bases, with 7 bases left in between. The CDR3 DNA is TGCGCCAGCAGCCAAGAAACTATTCAAGAGACCCAGTACTTC. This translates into CASSQETIQETQYF.

The CDR3 nucleotides are TGCAGCGCCATGGGACTAGCGGGGGCCTACGAGCAGTACTTC. Translating gives CSAMGLAGAYEQYF. The J gene is TRBJ2-7, the V gene TRBV29-1; the match to TRBD2 covers 14 bases. V lost 7 bases, J lost 2 bases, and 4 bases stayed unmatched. CDR3 size: 14 residues. The germline V gene encodes CDR1 SQVTM and CDR2 ANQGSEA.

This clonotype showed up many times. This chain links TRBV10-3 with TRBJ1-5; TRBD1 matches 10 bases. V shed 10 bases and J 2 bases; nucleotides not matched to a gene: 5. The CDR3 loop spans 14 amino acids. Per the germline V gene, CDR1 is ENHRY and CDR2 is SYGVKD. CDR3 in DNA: TGTGCCACGACAGGGGGCGATGGCAATCAGCCCCAGCATTTT. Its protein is CATTGGDGNQPQHF.

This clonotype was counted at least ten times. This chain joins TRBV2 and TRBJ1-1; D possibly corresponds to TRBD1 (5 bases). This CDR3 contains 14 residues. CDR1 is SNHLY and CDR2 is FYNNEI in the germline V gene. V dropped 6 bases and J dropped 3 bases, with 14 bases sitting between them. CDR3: CASRYIDSYTEAFF. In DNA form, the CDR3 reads TGTGCCAGCAGGTACATTGACAGCTACACTGAAGCTTTCTTT. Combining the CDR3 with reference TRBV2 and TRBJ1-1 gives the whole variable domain EPEVTQTPSHQVTQMGQEVILRCVPISNHLYFYWYRQILGQKVEFLVSFYNNEISEKSEIFDDQFSVERPDGSNFTLKIRSTKLEDSAMYFCASRYIDSYTEAFFGQGTRLTVV.

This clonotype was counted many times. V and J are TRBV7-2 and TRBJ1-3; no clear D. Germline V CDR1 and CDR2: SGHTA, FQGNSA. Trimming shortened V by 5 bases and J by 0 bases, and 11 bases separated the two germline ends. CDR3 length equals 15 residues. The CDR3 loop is CASSPYRSSGNTIYF. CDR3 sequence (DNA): TGTGCCAGCAGCCCCTACCGGAGCTCTGGAAACACCATATATTTT.

DNA for the CDR3: TGTGCCAGCAGCTTTCTAAGCGGGGGGGTAGCCGGGGAGCTGTTTTTT. Its protein is CASSFLSGGVAGELFF. V is TRBV11-2 and J is TRBJ2-2; 10 nucleotides align to TRBD2. Germline loops: CDR1 SGHAT, CDR2 FQNNGV. The CDR3 has 16 amino acids. V dropped 3 bases and J dropped 6; count of bases not matched to a gene: 7.

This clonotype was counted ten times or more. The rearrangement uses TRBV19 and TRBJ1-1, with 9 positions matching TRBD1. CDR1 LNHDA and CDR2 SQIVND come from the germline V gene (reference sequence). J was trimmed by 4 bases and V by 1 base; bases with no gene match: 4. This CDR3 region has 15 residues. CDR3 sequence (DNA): TGTGCCAGTAGTATAGTTGGGACAGGGAGCACTGAAGCTTTCTTT. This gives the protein CASSIVGTGSTEAFF.

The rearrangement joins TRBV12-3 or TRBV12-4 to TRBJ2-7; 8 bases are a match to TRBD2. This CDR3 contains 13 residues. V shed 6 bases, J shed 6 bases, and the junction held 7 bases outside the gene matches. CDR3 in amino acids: CASRGLVVSEQYF. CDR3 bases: TGTGCCAGCAGGGGACTAGTCGTCTCCGAGCAGTACTTC.

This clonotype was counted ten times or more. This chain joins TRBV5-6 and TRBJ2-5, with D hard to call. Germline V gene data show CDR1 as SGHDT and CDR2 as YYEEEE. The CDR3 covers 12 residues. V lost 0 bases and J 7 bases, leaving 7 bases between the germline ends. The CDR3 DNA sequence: TGTGCCAGCAGCTTGGTAGGAGTGACCCAGTACTTC. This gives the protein CASSLVGVTQYF.

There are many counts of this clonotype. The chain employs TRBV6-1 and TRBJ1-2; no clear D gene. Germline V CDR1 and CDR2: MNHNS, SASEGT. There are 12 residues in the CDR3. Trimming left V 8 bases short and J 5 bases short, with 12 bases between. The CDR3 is CASARTGYGYTF. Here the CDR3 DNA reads TGTGCCAGCGCCCGGACTGGGTATGGCTACACCTTC.

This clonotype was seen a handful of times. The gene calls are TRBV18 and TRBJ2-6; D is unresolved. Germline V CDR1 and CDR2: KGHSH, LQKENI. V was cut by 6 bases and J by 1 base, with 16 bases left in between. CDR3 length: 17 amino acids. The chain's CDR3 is CASSTLPLRSGANVLTF. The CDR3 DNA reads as TGTGCCAGCTCGACCCTCCCGCTCCGATCTGGGGCCAACGTCCTGACTTTC.

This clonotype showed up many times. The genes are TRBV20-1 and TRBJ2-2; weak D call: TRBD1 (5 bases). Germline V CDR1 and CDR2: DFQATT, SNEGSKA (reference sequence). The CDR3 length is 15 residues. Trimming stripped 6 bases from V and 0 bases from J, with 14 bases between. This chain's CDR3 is CSAKRTNANTGELFF. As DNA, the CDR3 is TGCAGTGCAAAAAGGACAAACGCGAACACCGGGGAGCTGTTTTTT.

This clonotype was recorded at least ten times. In DNA, the CDR3 is TGTGCCAGCAGTTTGTGGACGGCGGATCAGCCCCAGCATTTT. It codes for CASSLWTADQPQHF. V is TRBV12-3 or TRBV12-4 and J is TRBJ1-5; D is unclear. Trimming cost V 3 bases and J 5 bases, with 11 bases left between them. CDR3 length: 14 amino acids.

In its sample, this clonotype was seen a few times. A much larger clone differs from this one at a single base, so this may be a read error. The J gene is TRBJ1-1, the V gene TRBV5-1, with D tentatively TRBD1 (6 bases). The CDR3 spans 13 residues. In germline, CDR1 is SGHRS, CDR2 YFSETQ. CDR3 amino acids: CASGGQMNTEACF. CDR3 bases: TGCGCCAGCGGCGGACAGATGAACACTGAAGCTTGCTTT. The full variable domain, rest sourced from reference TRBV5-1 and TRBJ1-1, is KAGVTQTPRYLIKTRGQQVTLSCSPISGHRSVSWYQQTPGQGLQFLFEYFSETQRNKGNFPGRFSGRQFSNSRSEMNVSTLELGDSALYLCASGGQMNTEACFGQGTRLTVV.

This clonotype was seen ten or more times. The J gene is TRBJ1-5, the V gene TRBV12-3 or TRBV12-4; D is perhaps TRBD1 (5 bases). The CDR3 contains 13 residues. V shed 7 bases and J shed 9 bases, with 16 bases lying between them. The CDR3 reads CASTGGRGGPQHF. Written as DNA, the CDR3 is TGTGCCAGCACCGGGGGGAGGGGAGGGCCCCAGCATTTT.